This T cell receptor beta chain was sequenced in a study of T cell responses to AZD1222 COVID-19 vaccine. Study-wide findings and caveats: Unmutated variant regions are reportedly targeted by nearly half of spike-specific TCRs. Seropositivity was recorded at baseline in only 6 or 7 AZD1222 recipients.

Remarks on this clone: Its antigen is as yet unknown. Other nucleotide sequences from this sample produce the same CDR3.

The protocol was immunoSEQ multiplex PCR, while the TCRdb copy is restricted to in-frame clones and leaves out a portion. The profile shows over 130,000 clones, over 85% of them singletons. CDR3 length: 13 amino acids. The V and J ends lost 8 bases and 4 bases, in that order; junction bases with no gene match: 6. CDR1 is LNHDA, CDR2 SQIVND, per germline (reference sequence). The source was peripheral blood, collected on day 0 of AZD1222 vaccination. The J gene is TRBJ1-1, the V gene TRBV19, with TRBD1 matching 8 bases. The clonotype comes from an adult in good health. The CDR3 bases are TGTGCCAGTTCAAGACAGGGGAGCACTGAAGCTTTCTTT. Protein: CASSRQGSTEAFF.